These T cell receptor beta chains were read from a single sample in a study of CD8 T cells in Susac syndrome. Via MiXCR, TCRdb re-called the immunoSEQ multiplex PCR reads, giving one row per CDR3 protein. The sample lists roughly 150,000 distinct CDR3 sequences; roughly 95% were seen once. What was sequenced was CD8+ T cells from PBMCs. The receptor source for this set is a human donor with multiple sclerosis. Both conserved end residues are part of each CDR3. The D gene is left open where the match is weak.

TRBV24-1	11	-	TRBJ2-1	CATSNGGEQFF	TGTGCCACCTCCAACGGCGGTGAGCAGTTCTTC
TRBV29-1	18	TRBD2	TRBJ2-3	CSVLGVSTRLAGADTQYF	TGCAGCGTTCTGGGGGTGTCGACTCGACTAGCGGGGGCAGATACGCAGTATTTT
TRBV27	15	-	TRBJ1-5	CASSLLGYSNQPQHF	TGTGCCAGCAGTTTACTCGGGTATAGCAATCAGCCCCAGCATTTT
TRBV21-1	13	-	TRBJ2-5	CASSKNSQETQYF	TGTGCCAGCAGCAAAAATTCCCAAGAGACCCAGTACTTC
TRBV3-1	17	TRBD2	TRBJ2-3	CASSLGLAGGQADTQYF	TGTGCCAGCAGCCTGGGACTAGCGGGGGGGCAGGCAGATACGCAGTATTTT
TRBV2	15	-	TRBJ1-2	CASSEQSYPNYGYTF	TGTGCCAGCAGTGAACAGTCTTACCCTAACTATGGCTACACCTTC
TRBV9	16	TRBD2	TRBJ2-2	CASSDPGGALVGELFF	TGTGCCAGCAGCGACCCCGGGGGGGCTCTGGTCGGGGAGCTGTTTTTT
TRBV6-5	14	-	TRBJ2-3	CASTRVYMTDTQYF	TGTGCCAGCACCCGCGTCTATATGACGGATACGCAGTATTTT
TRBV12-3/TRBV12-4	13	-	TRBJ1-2	CASSLLPLYGYTF	TGTGCCAGCAGTTTACTCCCACTCTATGGCTACACCTTC
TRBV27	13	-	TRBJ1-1	CASSFPGDSEAFF	TGTGCCAGCAGTTTTCCTGGGGACTCTGAAGCTTTCTTT
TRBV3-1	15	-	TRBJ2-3	CASSQEGQVGDTQYF	TGTGCCAGCAGCCAAGAAGGTCAGGTTGGGGATACGCAGTATTTT